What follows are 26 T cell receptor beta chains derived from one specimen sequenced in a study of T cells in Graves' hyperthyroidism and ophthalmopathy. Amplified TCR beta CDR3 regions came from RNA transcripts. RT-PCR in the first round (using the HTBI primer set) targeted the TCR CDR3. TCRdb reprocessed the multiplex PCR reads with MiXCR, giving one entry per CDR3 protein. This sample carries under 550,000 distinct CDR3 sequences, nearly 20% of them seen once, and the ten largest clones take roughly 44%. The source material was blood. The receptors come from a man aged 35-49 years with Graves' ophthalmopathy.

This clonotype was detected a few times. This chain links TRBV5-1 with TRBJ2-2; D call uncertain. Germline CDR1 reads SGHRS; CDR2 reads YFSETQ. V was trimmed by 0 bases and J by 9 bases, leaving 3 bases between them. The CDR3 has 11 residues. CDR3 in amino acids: CASSLARELFF. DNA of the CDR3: TGCGCCAGCAGCTTGGCCCGGGAGCTGTTTTTT.

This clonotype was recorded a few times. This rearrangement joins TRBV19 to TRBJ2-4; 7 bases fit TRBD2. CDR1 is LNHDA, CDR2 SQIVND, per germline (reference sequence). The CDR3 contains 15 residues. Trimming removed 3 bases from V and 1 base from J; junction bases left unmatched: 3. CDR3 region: CASSMREGAKNIQYF. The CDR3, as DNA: TGTGCCAGTAGTATGAGGGAGGGGGCCAAAAACATTCAGTACTTC. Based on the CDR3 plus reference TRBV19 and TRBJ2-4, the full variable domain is DGGITQSPKYLFRKEGQNVTLSCEQNLNHDAMYWYRQDPGQGLRLIYYSQIVNDFQKGDIAEGYSVSREKKESFPLTVTSAQKNPTAFYLCASSMREGAKNIQYFGAGTRLSVL.

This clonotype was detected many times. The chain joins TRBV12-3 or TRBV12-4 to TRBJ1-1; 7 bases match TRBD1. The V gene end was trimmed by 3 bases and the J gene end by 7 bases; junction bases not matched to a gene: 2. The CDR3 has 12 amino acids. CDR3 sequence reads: CASSLGTVEAFF. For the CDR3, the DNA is TGTGCCAGCAGTTTGGGGACAGTTGAAGCTTTCTTT.

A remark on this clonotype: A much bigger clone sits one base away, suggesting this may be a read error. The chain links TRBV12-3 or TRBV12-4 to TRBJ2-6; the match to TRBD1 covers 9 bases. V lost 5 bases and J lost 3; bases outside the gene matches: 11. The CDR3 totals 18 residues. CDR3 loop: CASSPPDRGNFGANVLTF. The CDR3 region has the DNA TGTGCCAGCAGTCCCCCGGACAGGGGTAACTTTGGGGCCAACGTCCTGACTTTC.

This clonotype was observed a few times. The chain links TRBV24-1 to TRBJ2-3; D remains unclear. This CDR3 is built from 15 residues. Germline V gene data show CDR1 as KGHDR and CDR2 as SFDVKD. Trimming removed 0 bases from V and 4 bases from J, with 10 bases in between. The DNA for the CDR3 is TGTGCCACCAGTGATTTGAACCCCGGCGCAGATACGCAGTATTTT. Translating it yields CATSDLNPGADTQYF.

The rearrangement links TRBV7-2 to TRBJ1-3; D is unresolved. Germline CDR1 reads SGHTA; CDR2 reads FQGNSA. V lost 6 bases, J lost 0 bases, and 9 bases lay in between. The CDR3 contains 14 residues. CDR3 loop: CASSSEISGNTIYF. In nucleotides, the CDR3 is TGTGCCAGCAGTTCTGAAATCTCTGGAAACACCATATATTTT.

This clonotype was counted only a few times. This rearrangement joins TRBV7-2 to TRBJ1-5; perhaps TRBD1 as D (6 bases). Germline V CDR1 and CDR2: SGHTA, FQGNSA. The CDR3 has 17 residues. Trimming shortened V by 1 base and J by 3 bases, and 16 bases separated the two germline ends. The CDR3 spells CASSLDQLGQYNQPQHF. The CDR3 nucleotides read TGTGCCAGCAGCTTAGATCAACTAGGACAGTACAATCAGCCCCAGCATTTT.

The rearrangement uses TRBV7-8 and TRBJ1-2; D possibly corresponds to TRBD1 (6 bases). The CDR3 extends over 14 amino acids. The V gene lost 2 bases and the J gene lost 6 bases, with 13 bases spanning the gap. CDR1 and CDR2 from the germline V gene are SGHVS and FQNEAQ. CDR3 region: CASSLRQGLDGYTF. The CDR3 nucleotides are TGTGCCAGCAGCTTACGCCAGGGGCTGGATGGCTACACCTTC.

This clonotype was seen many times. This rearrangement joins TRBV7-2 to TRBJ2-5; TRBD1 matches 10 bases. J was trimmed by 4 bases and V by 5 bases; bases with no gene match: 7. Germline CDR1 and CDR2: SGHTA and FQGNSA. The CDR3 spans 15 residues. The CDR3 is CASSAKTGGAETQYF. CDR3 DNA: TGTGCCAGCAGCGCAAAGACAGGGGGCGCAGAGACCCAGTACTTC. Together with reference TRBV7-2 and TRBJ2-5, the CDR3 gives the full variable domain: GAGVSQSPSNKVTEKGKDVELRCDPISGHTALYWYRQSLGQGLEFLIYFQGNSAPDKSGLPSDRFSAERTGGSVSTLTIQRTQQEDSAVYLCASSAKTGGAETQYFGPGTRLLVL.

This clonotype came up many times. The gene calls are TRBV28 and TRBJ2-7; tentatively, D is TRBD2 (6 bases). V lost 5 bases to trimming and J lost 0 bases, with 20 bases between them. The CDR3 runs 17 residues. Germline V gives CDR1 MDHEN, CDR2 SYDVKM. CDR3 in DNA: TGTGCCAGCAGTCCTACTGTTAGGAGGGAACTCTCCTACGAGCAGTACTTC. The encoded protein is CASSPTVRRELSYEQYF.

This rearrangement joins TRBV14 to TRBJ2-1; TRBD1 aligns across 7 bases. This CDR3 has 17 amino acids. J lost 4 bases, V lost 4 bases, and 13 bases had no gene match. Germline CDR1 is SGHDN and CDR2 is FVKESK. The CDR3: CASSPGPTGKGYNEQFF. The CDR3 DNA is TGTGCCAGCAGCCCTGGCCCGACAGGGAAAGGATACAATGAGCAGTTCTTC.

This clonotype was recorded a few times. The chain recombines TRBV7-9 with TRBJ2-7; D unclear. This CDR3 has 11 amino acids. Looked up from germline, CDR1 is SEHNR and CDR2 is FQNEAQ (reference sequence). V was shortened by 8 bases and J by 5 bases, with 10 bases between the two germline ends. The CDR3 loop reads CASGDPHEQYF. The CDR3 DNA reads TGTGCCAGCGGGGATCCCCACGAGCAGTACTTC.

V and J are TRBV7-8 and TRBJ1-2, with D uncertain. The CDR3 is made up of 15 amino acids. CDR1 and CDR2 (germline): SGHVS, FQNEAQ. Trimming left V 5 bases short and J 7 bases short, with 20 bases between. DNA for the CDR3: TGTGCCAGCAGCCTCCGGGAGGGTTCCTCAGGTGGCTACACCTTC. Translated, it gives CASSLREGSSGGYTF. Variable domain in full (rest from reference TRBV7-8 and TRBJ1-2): GAGVSQSPRYKVAKRGQDVALRCDPISGHVSLFWYQQALGQGPEFLTYFQNEAQLDKSGLPSDRFFAERPEGSVSTLKIQRTQQEDSAVYLCASSLREGSSGGYTFGSGTRLTVV.

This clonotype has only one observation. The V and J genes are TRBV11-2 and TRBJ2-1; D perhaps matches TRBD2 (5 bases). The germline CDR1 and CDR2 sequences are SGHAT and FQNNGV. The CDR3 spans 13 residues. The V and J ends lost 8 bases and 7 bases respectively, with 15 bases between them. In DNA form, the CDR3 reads TGTGCCAGCGGCCCTAGCTACGGTAATGAGCAGTTCTTC. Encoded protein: CASGPSYGNEQFF.

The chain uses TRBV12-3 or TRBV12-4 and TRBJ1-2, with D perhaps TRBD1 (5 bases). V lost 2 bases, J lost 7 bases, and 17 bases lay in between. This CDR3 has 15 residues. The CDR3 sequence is CASSLRTGGTGGYTF. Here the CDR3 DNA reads TGTGCCAGCAGTTTAAGAACAGGTGGGACGGGTGGCTACACCTTC.

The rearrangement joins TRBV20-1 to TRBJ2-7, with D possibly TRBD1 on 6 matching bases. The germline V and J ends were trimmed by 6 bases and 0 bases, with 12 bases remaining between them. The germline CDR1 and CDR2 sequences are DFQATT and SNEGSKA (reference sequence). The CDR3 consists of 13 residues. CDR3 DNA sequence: TGCAGTGCCAGGACAGACCTCTCCTACGAGCAGTACTTC. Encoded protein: CSARTDLSYEQYF.

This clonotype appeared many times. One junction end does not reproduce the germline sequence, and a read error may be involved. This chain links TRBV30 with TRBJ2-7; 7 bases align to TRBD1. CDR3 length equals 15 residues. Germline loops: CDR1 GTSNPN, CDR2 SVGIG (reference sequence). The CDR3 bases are TGTGCCTCCTGGACCACAGGGGTCGCGTCCTCCGAGCAGTACTTC. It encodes CASWTTGVASSEQYF.

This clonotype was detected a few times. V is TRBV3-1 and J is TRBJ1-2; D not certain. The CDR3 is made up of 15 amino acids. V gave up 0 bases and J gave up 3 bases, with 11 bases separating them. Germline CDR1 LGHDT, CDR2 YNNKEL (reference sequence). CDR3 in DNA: TGTGCCAGCAGCCAAGACCCCCGCCGACACTATGGCTACACCTTC. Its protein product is CASSQDPRRHYGYTF.

The CDR3 nucleotides read TGTGCCAGCAGAAAAAATTACAGGGCCCTCCGTACTAATGAAAAACTGTTTTTT. Translation: CASRKNYRALRTNEKLFF. The V call is TRBV6-1, the J call TRBJ1-4; D possibly corresponds to TRBD1 (6 bases). V dropped 6 bases and J dropped 2 bases, with 22 bases sitting between them. CDR1 is MNHNS, CDR2 SASEGT, per germline. CDR3 length: 18 residues.

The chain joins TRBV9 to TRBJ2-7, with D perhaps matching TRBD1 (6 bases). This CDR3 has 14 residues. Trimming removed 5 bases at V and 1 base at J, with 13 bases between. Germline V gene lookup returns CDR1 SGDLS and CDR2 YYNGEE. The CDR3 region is CASSMSGVSYEQYF. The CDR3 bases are TGTGCCAGCAGTATGTCAGGGGTTTCCTACGAGCAGTACTTC.

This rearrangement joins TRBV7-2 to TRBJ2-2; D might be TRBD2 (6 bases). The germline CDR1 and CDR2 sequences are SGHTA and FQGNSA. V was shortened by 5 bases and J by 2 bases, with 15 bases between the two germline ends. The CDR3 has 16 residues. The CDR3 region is CASSPFSGFNTGELFF. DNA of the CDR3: TGTGCCAGCAGCCCCTTCAGCGGGTTTAACACCGGGGAGCTGTTTTTT.

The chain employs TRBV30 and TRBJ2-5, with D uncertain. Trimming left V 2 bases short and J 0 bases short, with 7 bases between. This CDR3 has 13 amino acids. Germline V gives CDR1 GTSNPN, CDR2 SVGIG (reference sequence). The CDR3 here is CAWSRGNQETQYF. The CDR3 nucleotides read TGTGCCTGGAGTAGAGGAAACCAAGAGACCCAGTACTTC.

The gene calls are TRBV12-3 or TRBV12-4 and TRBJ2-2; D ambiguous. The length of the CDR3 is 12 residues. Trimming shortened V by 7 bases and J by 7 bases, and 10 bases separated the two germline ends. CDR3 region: CASTPGVGELFF. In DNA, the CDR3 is TGTGCCAGCACCCCTGGGGTCGGGGAGCTGTTTTTT.

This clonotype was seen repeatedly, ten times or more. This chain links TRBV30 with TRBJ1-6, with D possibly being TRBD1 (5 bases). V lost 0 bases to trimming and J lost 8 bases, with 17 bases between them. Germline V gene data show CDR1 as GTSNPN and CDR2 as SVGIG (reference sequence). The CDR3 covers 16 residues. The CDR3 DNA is TGTGCCTGGAGTGTTGGGAGGGGCACCTTGGATTCACCCCTCCACTTT. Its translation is CAWSVGRGTLDSPLHF.

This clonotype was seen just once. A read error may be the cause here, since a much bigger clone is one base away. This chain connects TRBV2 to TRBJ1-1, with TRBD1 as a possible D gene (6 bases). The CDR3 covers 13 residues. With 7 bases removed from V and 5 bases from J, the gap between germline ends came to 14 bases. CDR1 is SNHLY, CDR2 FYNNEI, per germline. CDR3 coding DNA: TGTGCCAGCAACGGGGGCAGCCGAACTGAAGCTTTCTTT. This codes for CASNGGSRTEAFF. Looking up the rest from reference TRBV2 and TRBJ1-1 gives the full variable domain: EPEVTQTPSHQVTQMGQEVILRCVPISNHLYFYWYRQILGQKVEFLVSFYNNEISEKSEIFDDQFSVERPDGSNFTLKIRSTKLEDSAMYFCASNGGSRTEAFFGQGTRLTVV.

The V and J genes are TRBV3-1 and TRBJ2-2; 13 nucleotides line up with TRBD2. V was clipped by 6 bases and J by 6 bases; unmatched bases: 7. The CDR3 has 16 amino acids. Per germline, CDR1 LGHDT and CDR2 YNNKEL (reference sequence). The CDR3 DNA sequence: TGTGCCAGCAGGAGAACTAGCGGGGGGGCTTCCGGGGAGCTGTTTTTT. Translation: CASRRTSGGASGELFF. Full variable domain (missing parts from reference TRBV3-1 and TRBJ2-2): DTAVSQTPKYLVTQMGNDKSIKCEQNLGHDTMYWYKQDSKKFLKIMFSYNNKELIINETVPNRFSPKSPDKAHLNLHINSLELGDSAVYFCASRRTSGGASGELFFGEGSRLTVL.